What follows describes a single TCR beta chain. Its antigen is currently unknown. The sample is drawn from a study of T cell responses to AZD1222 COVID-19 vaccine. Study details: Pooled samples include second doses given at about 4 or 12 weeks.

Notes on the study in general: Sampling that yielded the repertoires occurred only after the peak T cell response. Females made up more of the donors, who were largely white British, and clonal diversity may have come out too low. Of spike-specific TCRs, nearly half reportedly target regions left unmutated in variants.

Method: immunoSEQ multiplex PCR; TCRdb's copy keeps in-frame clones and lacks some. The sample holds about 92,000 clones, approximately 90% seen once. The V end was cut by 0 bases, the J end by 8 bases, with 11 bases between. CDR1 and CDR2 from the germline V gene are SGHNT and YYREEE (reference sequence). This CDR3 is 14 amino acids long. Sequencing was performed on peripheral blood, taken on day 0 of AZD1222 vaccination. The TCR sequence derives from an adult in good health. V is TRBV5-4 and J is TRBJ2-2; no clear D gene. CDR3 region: CASSLGRPTGELFF. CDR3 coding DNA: TGTGCCAGCAGCTTGGGACGGCCTACGGGGGAGCTGTTTTTT. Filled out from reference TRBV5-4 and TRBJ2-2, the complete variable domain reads ETGVTQSPTHLIKTRGQQVTLRCSSQSGHNTVSWYQQALGQGPQFIFQYYREEENGRGNFPPRFSGLQFPNYSSELNVNALELDDSALYLCASSLGRPTGELFFGEGSRLTVL.